This note documents a single T cell receptor (beta chain) sequence. Its antigen is not known. This sample is part of a study of vaccination and CD4 T cells after COVID-19. Turning to the study itself: Across the group, participants received two doses of either BNT162b2 or mRNA-1273 vaccine. Findings and limits, study-wide: Only post-vaccination samples contained a median about 86% of the reactive clones in convalescent patients. The rise in median SARS-CoV-2-reactive clonotypes, from around 20 to 38, was not significant.

CDR1 and CDR2 from the germline V gene are ENHRY and SYGVKD. V lost 6 bases and J lost 1, with 10 bases in between. The CDR3 spans 15 residues. The treatment denotes: roughly 10-day PBMC culture with coronavirus spike peptide pools or control peptides (ViraFEST assay). At the Johns Hopkins FTIC core, DNA taken from cultured CD4+ T cells was sequenced by way of the Oncomine TCR Beta short-read assay. Investigators isolated genomic DNA from cultured CD4+ T cells. TCRdb re-analysed the PCR reads in MiXCR, keeping a single row per CDR3 protein. Of tens of thousands of distinct CDR3 sequences in the sample, approximately 51% were seen once.

V and J are TRBV10-3 and TRBJ1-6; the D gene is possibly TRBD1 (5 bases). This TCR was sampled from a human donor who had recovered from COVID-19. The specimen was CD4+ T cells from blood, cultured in vitro. CDR3 DNA sequence: TGTGCCATCAGGGAAGGGGTGTCCTATAATTCACCCCTCCACTTT. As protein: CAIREGVSYNSPLHF.